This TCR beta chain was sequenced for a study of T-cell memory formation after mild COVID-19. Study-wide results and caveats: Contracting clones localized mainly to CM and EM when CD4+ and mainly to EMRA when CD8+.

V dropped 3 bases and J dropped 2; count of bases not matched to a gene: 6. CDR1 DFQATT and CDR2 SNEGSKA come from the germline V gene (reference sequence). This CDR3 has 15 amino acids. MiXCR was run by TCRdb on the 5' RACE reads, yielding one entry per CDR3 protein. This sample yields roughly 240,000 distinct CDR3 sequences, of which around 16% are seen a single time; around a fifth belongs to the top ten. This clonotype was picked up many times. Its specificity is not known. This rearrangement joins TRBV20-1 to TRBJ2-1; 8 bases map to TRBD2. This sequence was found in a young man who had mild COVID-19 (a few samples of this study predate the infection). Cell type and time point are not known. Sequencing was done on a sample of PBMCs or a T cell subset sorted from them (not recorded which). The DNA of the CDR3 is TGCAGTGCTAGTCCAATGCGGGGGGCCTACAATGAGCAGTTCTTC. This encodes CSASPMRGAYNEQFF.